These T cell receptor beta chains were read from a single sample in a study of shared clonotypes between healthy human individuals. Sequencing was performed with immunoSEQ multiplex PCR; in TCRdb, only in-frame clones are kept and a portion is missing. Among under 1,100,000 clones listed, about 76% were seen once. Sequencing was performed on memory CD4+ T cells sorted from blood. Receptors were obtained from a man between 18 and 29 years old in good health. Each CDR3 is given with its conserved first and last residue. D genes are given only for firm matches. Size tells how often a clone was seen (once, few, many) or the class of an expanded clone, and some rows leave it out.

-	TRBJ2-4	-	TRBV5-3	CATRPSLPKNIQYF	TGTGCCACCCGCCCTAGCCTCCCGAAAAACATTCAGTACTTC
TRBD1	TRBJ2-1	many	TRBV23-1	CASNYRDRVEIEQFF	TGCGCCAGCAACTACCGGGACAGGGTCGAAATTGAGCAGTTCTTC
TRBD2	TRBJ2-5	-	TRBV7-8	CASSTGLAGIQETQYF	TGTGCCAGCAGCACCGGACTAGCGGGAATCCAAGAGACCCAGTACTTC
-	TRBJ2-5	-	TRBV11-3	CASSLGVQETQYF	TGTGCCAGCAGCTTAGGAGTTCAAGAGACCCAGTACTTC
TRBD1	TRBJ2-1	-	TRBV18	CASSSQGGEQFF	TGTGCCAGCTCGTCACAGGGGGGTGAGCAGTTCTTC
-	TRBJ2-1	-	TRBV9	CASTRGALYNEQFF	TGTGCCAGCACCCGGGGGGCCCTCTACAATGAGCAGTTCTTC
TRBD2	TRBJ2-1	-	TRBV7-2	CASSLDSGFYNEQFF	TGTGCCAGCAGCTTAGATAGCGGGTTCTACAATGAGCAGTTCTTC
-	TRBJ1-4	once	TRBV4-3	CASRERITSNEKLFF	TGCGCCAGCAGAGAAAGAATCACTTCTAATGAAAAACTGTTTTTT
-	TRBJ1-4	-	TRBV2	CASSEASGGQKLFF	TGTGCCAGCAGTGAAGCTTCGGGCGGGCAAAAACTGTTTTTT
-	TRBJ1-1	-	TRBV6-5	CASSYSPSPDTEAFF	TGTGCCAGCAGTTACAGTCCCTCACCCGACACTGAAGCTTTCTTT
-	TRBJ2-1	-	TRBV29-1	CSTVETPNEQFF	TGCAGTACAGTCGAAACCCCCAATGAGCAGTTCTTC
TRBD1	TRBJ1-2	-	TRBV10-3	CAISRDRGNYGYTF	TGTGCCATCAGTAGGGACAGGGGTAACTATGGCTACACCTTC
-	TRBJ1-2	-	TRBV19	CASSTLGAIYGYTF	TGTGCCAGTAGTACCCTAGGAGCGATCTATGGCTACACCTTC
-	TRBJ2-1	-	TRBV20-1	CSAGGGSEQFF	TGCAGTGCTGGGGGAGGCTCCGAGCAGTTCTTC
-	TRBJ2-3	-	TRBV7-3	CASSLISGGPTDTQYF	TGTGCCAGCAGCTTAATTAGCGGAGGGCCCACAGATACGCAGTATTTT
TRBD1	TRBJ2-2	-	TRBV6-6	CASGTEYTGELFF	TGTGCCAGCGGGACAGAATATACCGGGGAGCTGTTTTTT
TRBD1	TRBJ1-2	-	TRBV6-1	CASTWDRVEGYTF	TGTGCCAGCACCTGGGACAGGGTCGAGGGCTACACCTTC
TRBD1	TRBJ1-2	few	TRBV18	CASSPPTQGGYGYTF	TGTGCCAGCTCACCGCCCACCCAGGGGGGTTATGGCTACACCTTC
-	TRBJ2-7	-	TRBV9	CASSVGRDLSEQYF	TGTGCCAGCAGCGTAGGGCGGGATTTAAGTGAGCAGTACTTC
-	TRBJ2-5	once	TRBV7-9	CASSLRLASQETQYF	TGTGCCAGCAGCTTACGGCTGGCTAGCCAAGAGACCCAGTACTTC
TRBD2	TRBJ2-7	many	TRBV2	CASNTLRGSEQYF	TGTGCCAGCAACACTCTGCGGGGGAGTGAGCAGTACTTC
-	TRBJ1-6	once	TRBV7-9	CASSLEGRRNSPLHF	TGTGCCAGCAGCTTAGAGGGCAGGCGGAATTCACCCCTCCACTTT
-	TRBJ2-5	-	TRBV25-1	CASSEGSHKETQYF	TGTGCCAGCAGTGAAGGCTCCCACAAAGAGACCCAGTACTTC
TRBD2	TRBJ2-5	once	TRBV19	CASREAGGAETQYF	TGTGCCAGTAGAGAGGCGGGGGGGGCCGAGACCCAGTACTTC
TRBD1	TRBJ1-6	-	TRBV19	CASSIGWDRVASPLHF	TGTGCCAGTAGTATAGGCTGGGACAGAGTCGCTTCACCCCTCCACTTT
-	TRBJ2-1	-	TRBV11-3	CASSLDSSYNEQFF	TGTGCCAGCAGCTTAGACAGCTCCTACAATGAGCAGTTCTTC
-	TRBJ1-1	-	TRBV6-1	CASSAGWNTEAFF	TGTGCCAGCAGTGCAGGATGGAACACTGAAGCTTTCTTT
TRBD2	TRBJ2-2	-	TRBV30	CAWRHRTSGRNGELFF	TGTGCCTGGAGACACCGGACTAGCGGGCGTAACGGGGAGCTGTTTTTT
-	TRBJ1-4	few	TRBV19	CASSPSGGANEKLFF	TGTGCCAGTAGCCCCTCGGGCGGGGCCAATGAAAAACTGTTTTTT
-	TRBJ1-1	-	TRBV5-1	CASSFVVDMNTEAFF	TGCGCCAGCAGCTTCGTCGTGGATATGAACACTGAAGCTTTCTTT
TRBD1	TRBJ2-7	-	TRBV5-4	CASSLGQVLTNEQYF	TGTGCCAGCAGTTTGGGACAGGTCCTGACGAACGAGCAGTACTTC